This T cell receptor (beta chain) is from a study of T cells in tuberculosis. TCR-alpha and TCR-beta chains were sequenced unpaired. Generated by immunoSEQ multiplex PCR, the TCRdb table keeps only in-frame clones and is missing some. The sample consists of 61,000 or so clones, 80% to 85% of them appearing once. The V and J ends lost 6 bases and 6 bases, in that order; junction bases with no gene match: 7. CDR1 and CDR2 (germline): LNHDA, SQIVND (reference sequence). This CDR3 has 14 amino acids. Cells were sorted from thawed PBMC rested overnight and stained with GMM-loaded CD1B tetramer, viability dye and anti-CD3. C32 glucose monomycolate from Rhodococcus equi was loaded onto the CD1B tetramers. Before cryopreservation, the sorted PBMC lost their CD14-expressing monocytes.

This receptor was taken from an adult woman with latent tuberculosis. Material: CD1b-GMM tetramer-negative cells sorted from PBMCs. V and J are TRBV19 and TRBJ1-2, with TRBD1 identical over 10 bases. The CDR3 loop reads CASRRQGATDGYTF. The CDR3, as DNA: TGTGCCAGTAGGAGACAGGGGGCGACGGATGGCTACACCTTC.